A single sample is the source of the 8 T cell receptor beta chains below, sequenced in a study of blood T cell repertoires in COVID-19. The table came from immunoSEQ multiplex PCR; TCRdb's copy has only in-frame clones and leaves some out. The data contain about 210,000 clones, 80% to 90% of them singletons. Sequences were obtained from peripheral blood. The receptors derive from a woman in her 40s with active or convalescent COVID-19.

In this sample, this clone turned up once. V usage is TRBV30 and J usage is TRBJ1-1; the D gene is possibly TRBD1 (6 bases). Germline assignment: CDR1 GTSNPN and CDR2 SVGIG (reference sequence). Deletions cut 3 bases from V and 1 base from J, with 9 bases between. The CDR3 contains 13 residues. CDR3 amino acids: CAWREQGNTEAFF. DNA of the CDR3: TGTGCCTGGAGAGAACAGGGGAACACTGAAGCTTTCTTT. Drawing the rest from reference TRBV30 and TRBJ1-1, the complete variable domain is SQTIHQWPATLVQPVGSPLSLECTVEGTSNPNLYWYRQAAGRGLQLLFYSVGIGQISSEVPQNLSASRPQDRQFILSSKKLLLSDSGFYLCAWREQGNTEAFFGQGTRLTVV.

J is TRBJ1-5 and V is TRBV10-2; 9 positions match TRBD1. The V and J ends lost 9 bases and 4 bases, in that order; junction bases with no gene match: 13. CDR3 length: 16 amino acids. Germline V lookup: CDR1 WSHSY, CDR2 SAAADI. The CDR3 coding sequence is TGCGCCAGGCTCCAGCCGGGACAGGGCAAGAATCAGCCCCAGCATTTT. Its protein is CARLQPGQGKNQPQHF.

The J gene is TRBJ2-4, the V gene TRBV7-9; maybe TRBD1 (5 bases). The CDR3 length is 15 residues. V gave up 1 base and J gave up 2 bases, with 9 bases separating them. Germline V gene sequence: CDR1 SEHNR, CDR2 FQNEAQ (reference sequence). The CDR3 region is CASSLGGGTKNIQYF. The DNA for the CDR3 is TGTGCCAGCAGCTTAGGGGGCGGAACCAAAAACATTCAGTACTTC.

This clone has just a few counts. V is TRBV18 and J is TRBJ1-2; D gene uncertain. Trimming took off 3 bases at V and 3 bases at J, with 8 bases between the two ends. The CDR3 runs 13 residues. Germline CDR1 is KGHSH and CDR2 is LQKENI. As DNA, the CDR3 is TGTGCCAGCTCACCGTCGGAGGACTATGGCTACACCTTC. It is translated as CASSPSEDYGYTF.

The chain combines TRBV5-1 with TRBJ2-7, with 9 bases identical to TRBD1. Germline V gene data show CDR1 as SGHRS and CDR2 as YFSETQ. V shed 0 bases, J shed 4 bases, and the junction held 2 bases outside the gene matches. The CDR3 has 14 residues. The CDR3 sequence: CASSLGDRVYEQYF. The CDR3 DNA is TGCGCCAGCAGCTTGGGGGACAGGGTTTACGAGCAGTACTTC.

V gene TRBV4-3 combines with J gene TRBJ1-1; possible D gene TRBD1, 5 bases. The length of the CDR3 is 14 residues. CDR1 and CDR2 (germline): LGHNA, YSLEER. Trimming left V 1 base short and J 11 bases short, with 17 bases between. CDR3: CASSQGGMEGKAFF. CDR3 nucleotide sequence: TGCGCCAGCAGCCAAGGCGGAATGGAGGGGAAGGCTTTCTTT.

V gene TRBV28 combines with J gene TRBJ2-7, with TRBD1 matching over 8 bases. The V and J ends lost 6 bases and 4 bases, in that order; junction bases with no gene match: 5. Germline loops: CDR1 MDHEN, CDR2 SYDVKM. The CDR3 extends over 13 amino acids. CDR3 nucleotides: TGTGCCAGCAGAGGACAGGGAAGTTACGAGCAGTACTTC. Translation gives CASRGQGSYEQYF.

V and J are TRBV20-1 and TRBJ2-7; TRBD1 matches at 7 bases. The CDR3 is 15 amino acids. CDR1 is DFQATT and CDR2 is SNEGSKA in the germline V gene (reference sequence). After removal of 3 bases from V and 6 bases from J, the junction contained 14 bases not matched to a gene. CDR3: CSASDYVTGTFEQYF. CDR3 coding DNA: TGCAGTGCTAGTGACTACGTGACAGGGACGTTCGAGCAGTACTTC.